Presented here are 2 T cell receptor beta chains from one specimen sequenced in a study of Ad26.COV2.S vaccination and SARS-CoV-2 variants. This sample's treatment: about 20 received Ad26.COV2.S at low or high dose, single or two shots; roughly five received placebo; per-sample allocation not given. The samples date from day 63 after the first vaccine or placebo injection. Only in-frame clones appear in the TCRdb table, and some are missing; sequencing was by immunoSEQ multiplex PCR. The table has some 410,000 clones, 92% seen once. Sequenced material: peripheral blood, taken in a trial of Ad26.COV2.S vaccine versus placebo. Receptors were obtained from a person aged 18-60 years who received the Ad26.COV2.S COVID-19 vaccine or a placebo.

The gene calls are TRBV19 and TRBJ1-5, with D tentatively TRBD1 (6 bases). Trimming removed 9 bases at V and 0 bases at J, with 21 bases between. CDR3 length: 17 residues. Per the germline V gene, CDR1 is LNHDA and CDR2 is SQIVND (reference sequence). Here the CDR3 DNA reads TGTGCCAGCCAAGGGGGGATCCTTCCCTATAGCAATCAGCCCCAGCATTTT. It is translated as CASQGGILPYSNQPQHF.

The chain carries TRBV30 and TRBJ1-4, with 7 bases fitting TRBD1. The germline gives CDR1 GTSNPN, CDR2 SVGIG (reference sequence). J gave up 7 bases and V 4 bases, and 12 bases lay outside the gene matches. This CDR3 comprises 15 residues. In DNA form, the CDR3 reads TGTGCCTGGAATCGCAGACAGGGCAATCGTGAAAAACTGTTTTTT. Protein sequence: CAWNRRQGNREKLFF.